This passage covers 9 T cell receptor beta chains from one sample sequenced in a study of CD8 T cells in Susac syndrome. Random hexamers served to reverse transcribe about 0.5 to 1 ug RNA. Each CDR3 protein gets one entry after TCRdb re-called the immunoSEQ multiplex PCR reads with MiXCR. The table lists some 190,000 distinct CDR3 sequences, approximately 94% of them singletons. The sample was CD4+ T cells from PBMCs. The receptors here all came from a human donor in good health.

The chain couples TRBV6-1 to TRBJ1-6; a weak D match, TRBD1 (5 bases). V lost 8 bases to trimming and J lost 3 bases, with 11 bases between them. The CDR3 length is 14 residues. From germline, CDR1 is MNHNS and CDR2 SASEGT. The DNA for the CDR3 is TGTGCCAGCTCATGGGGGGTCTATAATTCACCCCTCCACTTT. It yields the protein CASSWGVYNSPLHF.

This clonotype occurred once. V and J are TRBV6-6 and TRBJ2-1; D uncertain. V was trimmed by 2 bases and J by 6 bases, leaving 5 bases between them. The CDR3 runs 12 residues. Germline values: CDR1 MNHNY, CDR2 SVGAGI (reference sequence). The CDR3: CASSYAANEQFF. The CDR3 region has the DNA TGTGCCAGCAGTTACGCAGCCAATGAGCAGTTCTTC.

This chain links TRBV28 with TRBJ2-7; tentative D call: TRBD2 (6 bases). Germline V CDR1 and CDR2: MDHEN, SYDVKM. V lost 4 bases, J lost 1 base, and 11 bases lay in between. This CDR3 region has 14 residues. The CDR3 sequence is CASSSSGLSYEQYV. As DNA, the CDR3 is TGTGCCAGCAGTTCGTCGGGACTTTCCTACGAGCAGTACGTC.

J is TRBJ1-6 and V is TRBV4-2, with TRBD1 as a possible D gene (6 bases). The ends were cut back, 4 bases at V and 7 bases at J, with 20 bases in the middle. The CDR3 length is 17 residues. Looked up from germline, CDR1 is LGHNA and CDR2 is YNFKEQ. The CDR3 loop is CASSRTPQGSVNSPLHF. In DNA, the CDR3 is TGTGCCAGCAGCCGCACTCCGCAGGGGTCAGTGAATTCACCCCTCCACTTT.

CDR3 coding DNA: TGTGCCAGCACCGACAGGGTCACTGAAGCTTTCTTT. This codes for CASTDRVTEAFF. This rearrangement joins TRBV6-5 to TRBJ1-1; 7 bases line up with TRBD1. The V gene's germline CDR1 is MNHEY and CDR2 SVGAGI. The CDR3 covers 12 residues. V shed 7 bases and J 4 bases; nucleotides not matched to a gene: 3.

The CDR3 protein is CASSLMRGGLNEKLFF. CDR3 DNA sequence: TGTGCCAGCAGTTTAATGAGGGGCGGTTTGAATGAAAAACTGTTTTTT. V usage is TRBV12-3 or TRBV12-4 and J usage is TRBJ1-4; maybe TRBD1 (5 bases). V shed 2 bases and J shed 5 bases, with 15 bases lying between them. The CDR3 has 16 residues.

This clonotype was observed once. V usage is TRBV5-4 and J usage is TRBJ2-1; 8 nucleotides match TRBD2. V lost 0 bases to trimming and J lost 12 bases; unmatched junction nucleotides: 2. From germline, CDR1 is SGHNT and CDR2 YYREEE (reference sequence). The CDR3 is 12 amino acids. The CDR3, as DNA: TGTGCCAGCAGCTTGGCGGCGGGGGGGCAGTTCTTC. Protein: CASSLAAGGQFF. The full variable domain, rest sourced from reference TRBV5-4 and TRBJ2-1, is ETGVTQSPTHLIKTRGQQVTLRCSSQSGHNTVSWYQQALGQGPQFIFQYYREEENGRGNFPPRFSGLQFPNYSSELNVNALELDDSALYLCASSLAAGGQFFGPGTRLTVL.

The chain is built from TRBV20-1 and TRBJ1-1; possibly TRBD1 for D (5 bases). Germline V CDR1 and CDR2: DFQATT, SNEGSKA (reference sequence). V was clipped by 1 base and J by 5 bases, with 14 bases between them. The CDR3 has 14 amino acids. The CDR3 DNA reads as TGCAGTGCTAGAGGAAATGAGGGGAAGACTGAAGCTTTCTTT. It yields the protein CSARGNEGKTEAFF.

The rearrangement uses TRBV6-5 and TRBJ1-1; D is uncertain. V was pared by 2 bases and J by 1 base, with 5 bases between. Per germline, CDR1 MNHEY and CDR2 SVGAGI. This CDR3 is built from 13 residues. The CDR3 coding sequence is TGTGCCAGCAGTTACGTCCCGAACACTGAAGCTTTCTTT. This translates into CASSYVPNTEAFF.